The T cell receptor beta chain described here comes from a study of CD8 T cells in Susac syndrome. The multiple sclerosis controls were treatment-naive patients affected by stable or active relapsing-remitting disease. A quantity of about 0.5 to 1 ug RNA underwent reverse transcription using random hexamers. TCRdb passed the immunoSEQ multiplex PCR reads through MiXCR, listing each CDR3 protein once. The sample yields approximately 300,000 distinct CDR3 sequences, roughly 85% seen once. Sequenced sample: CD8+ T cells from PBMCs. The clonotype comes from a human donor with multiple sclerosis.

Here the CDR3 DNA reads TGTGCCAGCAGCTTAGTGGCTAGGGACGATGAGCAGTTCTTC. This sequence encodes CASSLVARDDEQFF. The chain combines TRBV7-8 with TRBJ2-1, with D perhaps given as TRBD1 or TRBD2 (5 bases each). This CDR3 has 14 residues. V lost 1 base and J lost 8, with 12 bases in between. Germline V gene lookup returns CDR1 SGHVS and CDR2 FQNEAQ.